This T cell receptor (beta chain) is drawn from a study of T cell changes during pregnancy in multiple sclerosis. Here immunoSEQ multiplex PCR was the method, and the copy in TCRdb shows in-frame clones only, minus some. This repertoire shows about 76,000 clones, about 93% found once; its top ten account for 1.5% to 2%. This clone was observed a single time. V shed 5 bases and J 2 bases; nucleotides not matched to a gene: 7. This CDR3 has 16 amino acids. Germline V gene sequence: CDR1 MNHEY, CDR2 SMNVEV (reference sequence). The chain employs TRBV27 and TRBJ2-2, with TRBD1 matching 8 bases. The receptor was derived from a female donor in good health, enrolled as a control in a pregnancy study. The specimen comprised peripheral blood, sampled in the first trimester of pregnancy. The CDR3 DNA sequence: TGTGCCAGCAGTCCAACGGGACAGGTTAACACCGGGGAGCTGTTTTTT. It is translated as CASSPTGQVNTGELFF.